These 8 T cell receptor beta chains were all obtained from the same sample, sequenced in a study of blood T cell repertoires in COVID-19. Here immunoSEQ multiplex PCR was the method, and the copy in TCRdb shows in-frame clones only, minus some. Among more than 85,000 clones listed, 80% to 95% were seen once. Sequenced sample: peripheral blood. Source of these receptors: an older man with acute or convalescent COVID-19.

The CDR3, as DNA: TGTGCCAGCAGGTCCGGGACAGGCCCTGAAGCTTTCTTT. It specifies CASRSGTGPEAFF. V usage is TRBV6-4 and J usage is TRBJ1-1; TRBD1 aligns across 8 bases. This CDR3 has 13 residues. Germline values: CDR1 MRHNA, CDR2 SNTAGT. Losses at the gene ends were 6 bases for V and 6 bases for J; bases not matched to a gene: 6.

This chain uses TRBV10-1 with TRBJ2-7, with TRBD2 matching 7 bases. The V gene end was trimmed by 6 bases and the J gene end by 3 bases; junction bases not matched to a gene: 8. CDR1 is WNHNN, CDR2 SYGVQD, per germline (reference sequence). The CDR3 is 14 amino acids. For the CDR3, the DNA is TGCGCCAGCAGCCCGGTAAGCGGGGACTACGAGCAGTACTTC. Translation: CASSPVSGDYEQYF.

This chain uses TRBV19 with TRBJ1-2; D gene unclear. Trimming pared 3 bases from V and 4 bases from J, leaving 18 bases between. From germline, CDR1 is LNHDA and CDR2 SQIVND (reference sequence). CDR3 length: 16 amino acids. The CDR3 here is CASSIVSGATGYGYTF. CDR3 nucleotides: TGTGCCAGTAGTATTGTATCGGGAGCCACGGGCTATGGCTACACCTTC.

V and J are TRBV10-3 and TRBJ2-2; possible D gene TRBD1, 6 bases. The CDR3 has 18 amino acids. Trimming took 6 bases from V and 6 from J, leaving 26 bases between them. Per the germline V gene, CDR1 is ENHRY and CDR2 is SYGVKD. The CDR3 region is CAIRQDYTGSVVPGELFF. The DNA of the CDR3 is TGTGCCATCAGACAAGATTATACAGGGTCTGTTGTCCCCGGGGAGCTGTTTTTT.

The chain is built from TRBV24-1 and TRBJ1-5; 8 nucleotides align to TRBD1. Germline V lookup: CDR1 KGHDR, CDR2 SFDVKD. The trim removed 3 bases at V and 1 base at J, leaving 7 bases unmatched. This CDR3 has 17 residues. CDR3 sequence reads: CATSDRQGLGSNQPQHF. The CDR3 region has the DNA TGTGCCACCAGTGATCGACAGGGGTTAGGGAGCAATCAGCCCCAGCATTTT.

The CDR3 coding sequence is TGTGCCAGCACTCCGGGACAGGCCATCCCGGAAGCTTTCTTT. Translated, it gives CASTPGQAIPEAFF. J is TRBJ1-1 and V is TRBV6-5, with 8 bases that match TRBD1. Trimming cost V 7 bases and J 8 bases; bases outside gene matches: 12. Per germline, CDR1 MNHEY and CDR2 SVGAGI. This CDR3 is 14 amino acids long.

V and J are TRBV20-1 and TRBJ2-1, with D maybe TRBD2 (7 bases). V was cut by 3 bases and J by 13 bases, with 22 bases left in between. Germline-derived CDR1 and CDR2 are DFQATT and SNEGSKA (reference sequence). The CDR3 has 14 amino acids. The CDR3 DNA reads as TGCAGTGCTAGTGGCGGGGGCTCCGGGACTAAACAGTTCTTC. Translated, it gives CSASGGGSGTKQFF.

The chain uses TRBV6-1 and TRBJ1-6; D is unresolved. CDR1 MNHNS and CDR2 SASEGT come from the germline V gene. The CDR3 totals 15 residues. V gave up 1 base and J gave up 1 base, with 5 bases separating them. For the CDR3, the DNA is TGTGCCAGCAGTGAAGTGGCTTCCTATAATTCACCCCTCCACTTT. This codes for CASSEVASYNSPLHF.